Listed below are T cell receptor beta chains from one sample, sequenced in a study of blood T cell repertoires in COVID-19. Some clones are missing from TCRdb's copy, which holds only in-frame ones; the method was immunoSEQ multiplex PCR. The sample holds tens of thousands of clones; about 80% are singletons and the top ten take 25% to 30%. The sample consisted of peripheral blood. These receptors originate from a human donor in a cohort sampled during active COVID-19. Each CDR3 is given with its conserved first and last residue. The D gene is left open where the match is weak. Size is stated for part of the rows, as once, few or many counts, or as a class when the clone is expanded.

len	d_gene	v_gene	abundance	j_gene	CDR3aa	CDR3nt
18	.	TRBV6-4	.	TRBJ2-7	CASRLPPSVNDESYEQYF	TGTGCCAGCAGGCTACCCCCCAGCGTGAATGACGAGTCCTACGAGCAGTACTTC
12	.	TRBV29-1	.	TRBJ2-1	CSVVAGRNEQFF	TGCAGCGTTGTGGCGGGGAGGAATGAGCAGTTCTTC
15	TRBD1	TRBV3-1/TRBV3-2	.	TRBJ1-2	CASSPRDRPRGGYTF	TGTGCCAGCAGCCCGAGGGACAGGCCTAGGGGCGGCTACACCTTC
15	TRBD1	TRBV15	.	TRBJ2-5	CATSHRTGPQETQYF	TGTGCCACCAGCCACCGGACAGGACCCCAAGAGACCCAGTACTTC
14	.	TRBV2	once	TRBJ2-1	CASGGTGSYNEQFF	TGTGCCAGCGGAGGGACGGGATCCTACAATGAGCAGTTCTTC
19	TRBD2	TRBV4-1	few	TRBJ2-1	CASSEAFLPSGERYNEQFF	TGCGCCAGCAGCGAAGCCTTCCTCCCTAGCGGGGAACGCTACAATGAGCAGTTCTTC
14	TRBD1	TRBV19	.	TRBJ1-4	CASSRDRLNEKLFF	TGTGCCAGTAGTCGGGACAGGCTTAATGAAAAACTGTTTTTT
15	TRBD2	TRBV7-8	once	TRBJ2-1	CASSSVRGGYNEQFF	TGTGCCAGCAGCTCAGTCCGGGGGGGTTACAATGAGCAGTTCTTC
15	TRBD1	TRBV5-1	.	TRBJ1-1	CASSTQGESFTEAFF	TGCGCCAGCAGTACCCAGGGGGAGTCGTTCACTGAAGCTTTCTTT
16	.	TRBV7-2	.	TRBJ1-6	CASRLKGISYNSPLHF	TGTGCCAGCAGACTTAAGGGGATCTCCTATAATTCACCCCTCCACTTT
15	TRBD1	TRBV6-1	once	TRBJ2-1	CASSEGQFTYNEQFF	TGTGCCAGCAGTGAGGGACAGTTTACCTACAATGAGCAGTTCTTC
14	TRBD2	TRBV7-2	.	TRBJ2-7	CASSSPGGRYEQYF	TGTGCCAGCAGCTCGCCGGGGGGGCGATACGAGCAGTACTTC
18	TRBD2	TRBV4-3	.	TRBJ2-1	CASSQGPGGPRSYNEQFF	TGCGCCAGCAGCCAAGGCCCGGGGGGGCCACGCTCCTACAATGAGCAGTTCTTC
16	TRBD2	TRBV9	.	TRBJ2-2	CASSVSGGQNTGELFF	TGTGCCAGCAGCGTTAGCGGGGGACAAAACACCGGGGAGCTGTTTTTT
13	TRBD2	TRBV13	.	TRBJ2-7	CASSSGGDDEQYF	TGTGCCAGCAGTAGCGGGGGGGACGACGAGCAGTACTTC
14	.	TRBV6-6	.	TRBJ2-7	CASSYGQGNYEQYF	TGTGCCAGCAGTTACGGTCAGGGGAACTACGAGCAGTACTTC
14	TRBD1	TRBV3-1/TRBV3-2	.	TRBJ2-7	CASSQTGGSYEQYF	TGTGCCAGCAGCCAAACAGGGGGATCTTACGAGCAGTACTTC
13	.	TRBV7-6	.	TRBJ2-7	CASSFGQSYEQYF	TGTGCCAGCAGCTTCGGACAGTCCTACGAGCAGTACTTC
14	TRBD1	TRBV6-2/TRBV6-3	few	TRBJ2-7	CASSQGTGPYEQYF	TGTGCCAGCAGCCAAGGGACAGGGCCCTACGAGCAGTACTTC